Here is one T cell receptor (beta chain) with its context. The CDR3 length is 15 residues. The trim removed 4 bases at V and 9 bases at J, leaving 9 bases unmatched. Germline CDR1 is MGHRA and CDR2 is YSYEKL. This specimen comes from a study of blood T cell repertoires in COVID-19. On the study more broadly: Acute and convalescent COVID-19 samples came from the United States, Italy and Spain. Nucleic acid was either cDNA or gDNA, and it came from T cells, B-cell-depleted T cells, or PBMCs.

Study processing details: Estimates of nucleated cell counts were drawn from the amplification of reference gene primers. Libraries were prepared by immunoSEQ multiplex PCR; TCRdb keeps only in-frame clonotypes and omits some of them. V and J calls and clone size are as listed in that table; D and trimming were resolved from the DNA. This sample yields fewer than 100,000 clones, of which 91% are seen a single time; roughly 2% belongs to the top ten. This receptor was obtained from a woman in her 50s in a cohort sampled during active COVID-19. Specimen: peripheral blood. The rearrangement links TRBV4-1 to TRBJ1-6, with TRBD1 matching 7 bases. CDR3 coding DNA: TGCGCCAGCAGCCGACTACAGGGGCGGTCTTCACCCCTCCACTTT. Residues: CASSRLQGRSSPLHF.